This T cell receptor (beta chain) was obtained from a study of beta chain features in type 1 diabetes. This clone was found a few times. Sequencing targeted expressed TCRB transcripts, as all isolated RNA had been reverse transcribed. The assay was immunoSEQ multiplex PCR, and TCRdb's table has in-frame clones only and misses some. Found here are more than 350,000 clones, over 9.5% of them singletons; the top ten hold 0.04% to 0.05%. The CDR3 has 14 amino acids. V was pared by 3 bases and J by 0 bases, with 7 bases between. The V gene's germline CDR1 is SGHDN and CDR2 FVKESK. The TCR comes from a woman younger than 30 in good health. Sequencing was carried out using naive CD4+ T cells from blood. This chain uses TRBV14 with TRBJ2-3, with D maybe TRBD1 (5 bases). The CDR3: CASSHRQSTDTQYF. The CDR3, as DNA: TGTGCCAGCAGCCACCGACAGAGCACAGATACGCAGTATTTT.